The rows below give T cell receptor beta chains drawn from one sample of a study of blood T cells in healthy people across ages. TCRdb reprocessed the 5' RACE reads with MiXCR, giving one entry per CDR3 protein. The table has some 1.7 million distinct CDR3 sequences, 28% seen once; the top ten hold 7% to 9%. Material for sequencing was blood. The receptor set was obtained from a woman younger than 45 in good health. Both conserved end residues are trimmed from each CDR3.

CDR3: ASSLEQGGDTQY
V: TRBV5-4
J: TRBJ2-3

CDR3: SARDRGSSSTDTQY
V: TRBV20-1
J: TRBJ2-3

CDR3: SVLSGTAEETQY
V: TRBV29-1
J: TRBJ2-5

CDR3: ASSLVGSGANQPQH
V: TRBV5-1
J: TRBJ1-5

CDR3: ASTTGLAAYEQY
V: TRBV6-2/TRBV6-3
J: TRBJ2-7

CDR3: ASSFYRGEAF
V: TRBV12-3/TRBV12-4
J: TRBJ1-1

CDR3: ATSRDKGAGVMTDTQY
V: TRBV15
J: TRBJ2-3

CDR3: ASSVSSGGYEQY
V: TRBV9
J: NA

CDR3: ASKIPGDEAF
V: TRBV7-2
J: TRBJ1-1

CDR3: SVDRTVDIYGYT
V: TRBV29-1
J: TRBJ1-2

CDR3: SARSGEQPQH
V: TRBV20-1
J: TRBJ1-5

CDR3: ASSAQGISYEQY
V: TRBV18
J: TRBJ2-7

CDR3: AISAWAGIATNEKLF
V: TRBV7-9
J: TRBJ1-4

CDR3: ASSPVPGLYTGELF
V: TRBV4-2
J: TRBJ2-2